Shown below are 11 T cell receptor beta chains from a single sample sequenced in a study of sequential checkpoint blockade in melanoma. Measured with immunoSEQ multiplex PCR; TCRdb has only the in-frame clones, and not every one. The repertoire holds tens of thousands of clones, with about four fifths as singletons. Treatment denoted: randomized to nivolumab then ipilimumab (arm A) or the reverse (arm B). The material was CD8+ T cells sorted from blood (inferred from file names), obtained from a patient given nivolumab and ipilimumab in sequence. These receptors all come from a human donor with melanoma.

A few counts support this clone. The sample contains more than one DNA sequence encoding this CDR3. The genes are TRBV19 and TRBJ2-7; 10 nucleotides align to TRBD2. J lost 4 bases, V lost 3 bases, and 9 bases had no gene match. The CDR3 covers 16 residues. The germline V gene has CDR1 LNHDA and CDR2 SQIVND (reference sequence). CDR3 amino acids: CASSIKSGRASYEQYF. CDR3 DNA sequence: TGTGCCAGTAGTATCAAGAGCGGGAGGGCCTCGTACGAGCAGTACTTC.

The chain joins TRBV6-1 to TRBJ2-1, with D perhaps TRBD2 (5 bases). The germline V gene encodes CDR1 MNHNS and CDR2 SASEGT. CDR3 length: 13 amino acids. Trimming left V 6 bases short and J 8 bases short, with 14 bases between. This chain's CDR3 is CASSPGGSDEQFF. For the CDR3, the DNA is TGTGCCAGCAGCCCCGGCGGGTCGGATGAGCAGTTCTTC.

This chain links TRBV6-4 with TRBJ2-1; a weak D match, TRBD2 (6 bases). The V end was cut by 0 bases, the J end by 4 bases, with 7 bases between. The CDR3 runs to 14 residues. Per germline, CDR1 MRHNA and CDR2 SNTAGT. The CDR3 DNA reads TGTGCCAGCAGTGACTCGGCGGGGTACAATGAGCAGTTCTTC. It is translated as CASSDSAGYNEQFF.

This chain joins TRBV19 and TRBJ2-5; 7 bases map to TRBD1. This CDR3 contains 17 residues. V trimming: 8 bases; J trimming: 4 bases; junction bases outside the gene matches: 19. The germline gives CDR1 LNHDA, CDR2 SQIVND (reference sequence). Here the CDR3 reads CASGKEEGGETAETQYF. CDR3 coding DNA: TGTGCCAGTGGCAAGGAAGAAGGGGGCGAGACTGCAGAGACCCAGTACTTC.

This chain links TRBV2 with TRBJ2-1; 7 bases map to TRBD1. Germline V CDR1 and CDR2: SNHLY, FYNNEI. This CDR3 has 14 amino acids. V trimming: 5 bases; J trimming: 3 bases; junction bases outside the gene matches: 4. The CDR3 DNA follows: TGTGCCAGCAGTTGGACAGGTGACTACAATGAGCAGTTCTTC. Its translation: CASSWTGDYNEQFF.

This chain joins TRBV4-1 and TRBJ1-1; a possible D gene is TRBD1 (5 bases). The CDR3 extends over 15 amino acids. With 5 bases removed from V and 1 base from J, the gap between germline ends came to 14 bases. Germline V gives CDR1 MGHRA, CDR2 YSYEKL. The CDR3, as DNA: TGCGCCAGCAGCGACGATGCGGGGGGGAACACTGAAGCTTTCTTT. This translates into CASSDDAGGNTEAFF.

The CDR3 region is CASSQGLAGPAYEQYF. The CDR3 coding sequence is TGTGCCAGCAGCCAGGGACTAGCGGGGCCCGCCTACGAGCAGTACTTC. V usage is TRBV7-2 and J usage is TRBJ2-5, with 13 bases identical to TRBD2. The tail of the sequence fits TRBJ2-7 better, so the J call may be wrong. The germline gives CDR1 SGHTA, CDR2 FQGNSA. The CDR3 runs to 16 residues.

The chain employs TRBV7-2 and TRBJ2-7; TRBD1 matches 7 bases. Losses at the gene ends were 3 bases for V and 7 bases for J; bases not matched to a gene: 9. CDR1 SGHTA and CDR2 FQGNSA come from the germline V gene. CDR3 length: 14 residues. This CDR3 reads CASSFQGVGGEQYF. The DNA of the CDR3 is TGTGCCAGCAGCTTTCAGGGGGTGGGTGGTGAGCAGTACTTC. Variable domain in full (rest from reference TRBV7-2 and TRBJ2-7): GAGVSQSPSNKVTEKGKDVELRCDPISGHTALYWYRQSLGQGLEFLIYFQGNSAPDKSGLPSDRFSAERTGGSVSTLTIQRTQQEDSAVYLCASSFQGVGGEQYFGPGTRLTVT.

V is TRBV5-1 and J is TRBJ2-1; D is possibly TRBD1 (5 bases). The V end was cut by 5 bases, the J end by 4 bases, with 19 bases between. CDR1 is SGHRS, CDR2 YFSETQ, per germline. This CDR3 has 16 amino acids. Here the CDR3 DNA reads TGCGCCAGCAGTGGTAAGGGGATTGGGGTATACAATGAGCAGTTCTTC. This codes for CASSGKGIGVYNEQFF. The variable domain in full, with the rest retrieved from reference TRBV5-1 and TRBJ2-1, is KAGVTQTPRYLIKTRGQQVTLSCSPISGHRSVSWYQQTPGQGLQFLFEYFSETQRNKGNFPGRFSGRQFSNSRSEMNVSTLELGDSALYLCASSGKGIGVYNEQFFGPGTRLTVL.

This clone has only one observation. The chain carries TRBV11-2 and TRBJ1-5; tentative D call: TRBD1 (5 bases). Germline V lookup: CDR1 SGHAT, CDR2 FQNNGV. V lost 4 bases and J 5 bases, leaving 15 bases between the germline ends. The CDR3 has 15 amino acids. The CDR3 bases are TGTGCCAGCAGCTCCGGAATTGGAGGGGATCAGCCCCAGCATTTT. Its translation: CASSSGIGGDQPQHF.

The chain has TRBV19 and TRBJ2-3; 11 bases match TRBD2. The V segment lost 5 bases and the J segment 5 bases; nucleotides outside the gene matches: 9. Germline assignment: CDR1 LNHDA and CDR2 SQIVND (reference sequence). The CDR3 contains 16 residues. CDR3 in amino acids: CASSFSTSGVKDTQYF. The DNA of the CDR3 is TGTGCCAGTAGTTTTTCGACTAGCGGGGTGAAAGATACGCAGTATTTT.